This TCR beta chain was retrieved from a study of blood T cell repertoires in COVID-19. The wider study: From the United States, Italy and Spain came samples of acute and convalescent COVID-19. In each case, the material was cDNA or gDNA derived from T cells, B-cell-depleted T cells, or PBMCs.

As processed by the authors: Reference gene primer amplification in the assay estimated nucleated cell counts. Repertoires were generated with immunoSEQ multiplex PCR, while TCRdb's copy carries only in-frame clones and drops some. The V and J calls and clone size were taken over from that table, and D and trimming were inferred from the DNA. The repertoire holds about 93,000 clones, with 75% to 90% as singletons. The V gene's germline CDR1 is SGHRS and CDR2 YFSETQ. The CDR3 length is 13 residues. Between the trimmed V and J ends, which lost 8 bases and 5 bases, there was a span of 13 bases. Sequenced input: peripheral blood. The clonotype originates from a woman older than 75 with acute or convalescent COVID-19. The chain recombines TRBV5-1 with TRBJ1-4; possibly TRBD1 for D (5 bases). The CDR3 DNA reads as TGCGCCAGTTCAGGGTACAGCAATGAAAAACTGTTTTTT. Translating gives CASSGYSNEKLFF. The variable domain in full, completed from reference TRBV5-1 and TRBJ1-4, reads KAGVTQTPRYLIKTRGQQVTLSCSPISGHRSVSWYQQTPGQGLQFLFEYFSETQRNKGNFPGRFSGRQFSNSRSEMNVSTLELGDSALYLCASSGYSNEKLFFGSGTQLSVL.